Below, one T cell receptor (beta chain) is given with its context. The CDR3 spans 17 residues. V lost 6 bases and J 0 bases, leaving 18 bases between the germline ends. The germline gives CDR1 ENHRY, CDR2 SYGVKD. The data stem from a study of control samples from healthy donors and cancer patients. Using immunoSEQ multiplex PCR, the repertoire was profiled, and TCRdb retains in-frame clones only, with some absent. The sample comprises around 100,000 clones, roughly 87% of which are singletons, and 15% to 20% rests with the top ten. The receptor's source is a woman aged 50 to 60 in good health. The specimen was blood. The rearrangement links TRBV10-3 to TRBJ1-3, with no clear D. This chain's CDR3 is CAIRQAGSQSSGNTIYF. Written as DNA, the CDR3 is TGTGCCATCAGACAAGCGGGCAGCCAGAGCTCTGGAAACACCATATATTTT.